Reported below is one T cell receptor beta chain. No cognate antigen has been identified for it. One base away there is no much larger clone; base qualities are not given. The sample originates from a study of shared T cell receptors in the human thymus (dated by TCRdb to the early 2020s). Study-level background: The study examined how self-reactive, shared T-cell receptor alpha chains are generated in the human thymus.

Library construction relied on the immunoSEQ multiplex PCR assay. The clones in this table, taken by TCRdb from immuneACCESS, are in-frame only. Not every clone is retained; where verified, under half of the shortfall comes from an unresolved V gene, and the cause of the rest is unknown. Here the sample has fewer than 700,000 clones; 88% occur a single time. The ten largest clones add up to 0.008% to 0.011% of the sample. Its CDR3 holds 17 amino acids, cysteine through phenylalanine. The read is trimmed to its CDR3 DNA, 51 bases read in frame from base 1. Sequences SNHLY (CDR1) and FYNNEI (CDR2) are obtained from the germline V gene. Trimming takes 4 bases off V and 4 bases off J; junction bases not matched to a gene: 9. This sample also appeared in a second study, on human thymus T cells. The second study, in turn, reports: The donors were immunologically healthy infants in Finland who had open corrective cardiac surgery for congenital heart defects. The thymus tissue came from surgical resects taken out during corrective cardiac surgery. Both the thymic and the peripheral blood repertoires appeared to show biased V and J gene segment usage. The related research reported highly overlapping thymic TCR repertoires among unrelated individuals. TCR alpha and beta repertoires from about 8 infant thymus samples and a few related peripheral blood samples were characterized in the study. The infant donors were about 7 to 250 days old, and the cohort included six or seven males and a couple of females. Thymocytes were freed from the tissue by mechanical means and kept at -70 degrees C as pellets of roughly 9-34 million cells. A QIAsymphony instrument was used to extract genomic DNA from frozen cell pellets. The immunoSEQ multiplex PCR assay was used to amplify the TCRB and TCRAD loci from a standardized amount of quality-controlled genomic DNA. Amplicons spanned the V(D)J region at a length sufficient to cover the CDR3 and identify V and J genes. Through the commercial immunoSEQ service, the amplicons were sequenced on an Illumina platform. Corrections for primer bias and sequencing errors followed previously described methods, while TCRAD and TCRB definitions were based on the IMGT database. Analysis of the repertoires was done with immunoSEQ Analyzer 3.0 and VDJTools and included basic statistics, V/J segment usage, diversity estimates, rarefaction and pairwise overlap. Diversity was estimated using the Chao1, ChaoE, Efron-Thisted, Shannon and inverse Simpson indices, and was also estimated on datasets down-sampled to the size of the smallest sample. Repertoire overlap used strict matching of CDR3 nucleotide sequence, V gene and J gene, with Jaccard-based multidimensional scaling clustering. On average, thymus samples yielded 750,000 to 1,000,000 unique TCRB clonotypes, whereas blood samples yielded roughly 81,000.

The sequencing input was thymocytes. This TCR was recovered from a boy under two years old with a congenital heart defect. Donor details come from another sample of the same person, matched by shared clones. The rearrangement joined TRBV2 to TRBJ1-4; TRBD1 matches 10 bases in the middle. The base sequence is TGTGCCAGCAGTGGTGGGCGGACAGGGGGTTATAATGAAAAACTGTTTTTT. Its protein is CASSGGRTGGYNEKLFF.